The 28 T cell receptor beta chains in this list originate from one sample, sequenced in a study of long-term antiretroviral therapy in people with HIV. Runs used v3.0 of the immunoSEQ assay and were done at survey level. The method was immunoSEQ multiplex PCR; TCRdb's version includes in-frame clones alone and lacks a portion of them. The data show tens of thousands of clones, 81% seen once. Sequenced material: unsorted PBMCs, taken 0.1 years before starting antiretroviral therapy. The receptor set was obtained from a middle-aged man with HIV.

The chain has TRBV30 and TRBJ2-1; 7 bases are a match to TRBD1. CDR3 size: 14 residues. The ends lost 8 bases at V and 2 bases at J; junction bases unmatched: 9. Germline V gives CDR1 GTSNPN, CDR2 SVGIG (reference sequence). CDR3 region: CAGKTGLTYNEQFF. CDR3 DNA: TGTGCCGGGAAGACAGGGTTGACCTACAATGAGCAGTTCTTC.

The V gene is TRBV7-2, the J gene TRBJ1-2; D gene uncertain. The V and J ends lost 4 bases and 3 bases respectively, with 3 bases between them. CDR3 size: 11 residues. The germline CDR1 and CDR2 sequences are SGHTA and FQGNSA. This chain's CDR3 is CASSSHYGYTF. Written as DNA, the CDR3 is TGTGCCAGCAGCTCTCACTATGGCTACACCTTC.

The chain combines TRBV7-3 with TRBJ1-1, with D unresolved. This CDR3 region has 13 residues. Germline CDR1 and CDR2: SGHTA and FQGTGA. The V gene lost 2 bases and the J gene lost 3 bases, with 7 bases spanning the gap. The CDR3 DNA is TGTGCCAGCAGCTTATCGAGGTACACTGAAGCTTTCTTT. Encoded protein: CASSLSRYTEAFF.

This chain joins TRBV28 and TRBJ2-1, with 11 positions matching TRBD2. This CDR3 spans 16 amino acids. The germline V gene encodes CDR1 MDHEN and CDR2 SYDVKM. V was pared by 6 bases and J by 5 bases, with 9 bases of the junction left unmatched. CDR3 nucleotide sequence: TGTGCCAGCAGCGATCCTAGCGGGGGGCGCCACAATGAGCAGTTCTTC. Protein sequence: CASSDPSGGRHNEQFF.

The J gene is TRBJ1-1, the V gene TRBV7-3; D is undetermined. V dropped 3 bases and J dropped 2 bases, with 7 bases sitting between them. This CDR3 comprises 13 residues. Germline CDR1 reads SGHTA; CDR2 reads FQGTGA. The CDR3 DNA reads as TGTGCCAGCAGCTTTGGCAGTAACACTGAAGCTTTCTTT. Protein product: CASSFGSNTEAFF.

The table lists this clone with a count of one. The CDR3 sequence: CASSERGGFSTDTQYF. CDR3 nucleotide sequence: TGCGCCAGCAGTGAGAGGGGCGGGTTTAGCACAGATACGCAGTATTTT. The chain joins TRBV5-1 to TRBJ2-3; TRBD1 or TRBD2 may be the D gene (5 bases each). CDR3 size: 16 residues. Trimming pared 5 bases from V and 0 bases from J, leaving 16 bases between. Germline values: CDR1 SGHRS, CDR2 YFSETQ.

The chain carries TRBV7-9 and TRBJ1-5; TRBD1 matches 10 bases. Germline-derived CDR1 and CDR2 are SEHNR and FQNEAQ (reference sequence). V trimming: 7 bases; J trimming: 0 bases; junction bases outside the gene matches: 3. This CDR3 is built from 15 residues. CDR3 bases: TGTGCCAGCACCGGGACAGGGGCTAGCAATCAGCCCCAGCATTTT. Translating it yields CASTGTGASNQPQHF.

This chain uses TRBV5-1 with TRBJ2-7, with 9 positions matching TRBD1. The V gene's germline CDR1 is SGHRS and CDR2 YFSETQ. V shed 2 bases, J shed 7 bases, and the junction held 4 bases outside the gene matches. This CDR3 is 13 amino acids long. Here the CDR3 reads CASSFAGTGEQYF. The CDR3 nucleotides read TGCGCCAGCAGCTTCGCCGGGACAGGGGAGCAGTACTTC. Full variable domain (remainder filled in from reference TRBV5-1 and TRBJ2-7): KAGVTQTPRYLIKTRGQQVTLSCSPISGHRSVSWYQQTPGQGLQFLFEYFSETQRNKGNFPGRFSGRQFSNSRSEMNVSTLELGDSALYLCASSFAGTGEQYFGPGTRLTVT.

The chain combines TRBV28 with TRBJ2-3, with 7 bases fitting TRBD1. Germline CDR1 reads MDHEN; CDR2 reads SYDVKM. This CDR3 has 14 residues. J was trimmed by 2 bases and V by 5 bases; bases with no gene match: 4. The CDR3 region is CASSPGQYTDTQYF. The CDR3 DNA follows: TGTGCCAGCAGTCCGGGACAGTACACAGATACGCAGTATTTT.

The chain couples TRBV4-1 to TRBJ1-5, with D possibly being TRBD1 (6 bases). From germline, CDR1 is MGHRA and CDR2 YSYEKL. V lost 4 bases and J 1 base, leaving 11 bases between the germline ends. The CDR3 covers 15 residues. The CDR3 DNA is TGCGCCAGCAGCCCTGGGGGCGGAAGCAATCAGCCCCAGCATTTT. Translating it yields CASSPGGGSNQPQHF.

V is TRBV27 and J is TRBJ1-5; D gene unclear. Looked up from germline, CDR1 is MNHEY and CDR2 is SMNVEV (reference sequence). V lost 6 bases to trimming and J lost 2 bases, with 11 bases between them. This CDR3 region has 14 residues. CDR3 bases: TGTGCCAGCAGGACGAATTTCGGCAATCAGCCCCAGCATTTT. Amino acid sequence: CASRTNFGNQPQHF.

This chain joins TRBV28 and TRBJ2-1, with TRBD2 matching over 9 bases. Germline V CDR1 and CDR2: MDHEN, SYDVKM. This CDR3 comprises 17 residues. V shed 6 bases and J 6 bases; nucleotides not matched to a gene: 15. The CDR3 is CASSKALGLAPANEQFF. The CDR3 DNA reads as TGTGCCAGCAGCAAGGCCCTGGGACTAGCCCCGGCCAATGAGCAGTTCTTC.

The chain combines TRBV29-1 with TRBJ2-1; D is uncertain. Trimming removed 5 bases at V and 0 bases at J, with 11 bases between. The germline gives CDR1 SQVTM, CDR2 ANQGSEA. CDR3 size: 14 residues. The CDR3 loop reads CSVKWADSYNEQFF. The CDR3 region has the DNA TGCAGCGTTAAGTGGGCGGACTCCTACAATGAGCAGTTCTTC.

The chain carries TRBV10-2 and TRBJ2-7, with D perhaps TRBD2 (5 bases). Trimming cost V 2 bases and J 0 bases, with 11 bases left between them. This CDR3 has 15 amino acids. Germline V gene data show CDR1 as WSHSY and CDR2 as SAAADI. The CDR3 protein is CASSEPETSSYEQYF. The CDR3 DNA is TGCGCCAGCAGTGAGCCGGAAACTAGCTCCTACGAGCAGTACTTC.

Only a few counts were recorded for this clone. The chain is built from TRBV4-3 and TRBJ2-2; TRBD2 is a possible D gene (6 bases). This CDR3 has 15 residues. CDR1 is LGHNA and CDR2 is YSLEER in the germline V gene. Trimming stripped 0 bases from V and 7 bases from J, with 12 bases between. The CDR3 region has the DNA TGCGCCAGCAGCCAAGAAGGAGGGATGAGCGGGGAGCTGTTTTTT. Amino acids: CASSQEGGMSGELFF.

The chain couples TRBV9 to TRBJ2-1; the match to TRBD2 covers 11 bases. Germline V gene lookup returns CDR1 SGDLS and CDR2 YYNGEE. V dropped 4 bases and J dropped 8; count of bases not matched to a gene: 11. CDR3 length: 16 amino acids. The CDR3 bases are TGTGCCAGCAGCTCTCAGCGGACTAGCGGGTGGGATGAGCAGTTCTTC. Amino acid sequence: CASSSQRTSGWDEQFF.

V gene TRBV12-5 combines with J gene TRBJ2-3; no clear D. Germline lookup yields CDR1 LGHNT and CDR2 FRNRAP. V lost 5 bases to trimming and J lost 0 bases, with 18 bases between them. The CDR3 runs to 17 residues. CDR3 residues: CASGITMTEPSTDTQYF. CDR3 coding DNA: TGTGCTAGTGGTATAACCATGACGGAACCTAGCACAGATACGCAGTATTTT.

DNA of the CDR3: TGTGCCAGCAGTTCAGGGGCCGGGGAGCTGTTTTTT. The encoded protein is CASSSGAGELFF. J is TRBJ2-2 and V is TRBV7-3, with D possibly being TRBD1 (6 bases). CDR3 length equals 12 residues. Trimming took off 6 bases at V and 6 bases at J, with 8 bases between the two ends. Germline V gene lookup returns CDR1 SGHTA and CDR2 FQGTGA.

The V and J genes are TRBV14 and TRBJ2-1, with 9 positions matching TRBD1. CDR3 length: 17 amino acids. From germline, CDR1 is SGHDN and CDR2 FVKESK. J lost 6 bases, V lost 0 bases, and 9 bases had no gene match. The CDR3 sequence: CASSQDAWDRVVNEQFF. Written as DNA, the CDR3 is TGTGCCAGCAGCCAAGATGCCTGGGACAGGGTAGTCAATGAGCAGTTCTTC. The variable domain in full, completed from reference TRBV14 and TRBJ2-1, reads EAGVTQFPSHSVIEKGQTVTLRCDPISGHDNLYWYRRVMGKEIKFLLHFVKESKQDESGMPNNRFLAERTGGTYSTLKVQPAELEDSGVYFCASSQDAWDRVVNEQFFGPGTRLTVL.

This clone is a singleton in its sample. CDR3 in DNA: TGTGCCAGCAGTCGGCTTACGAGTTTTTCTGGAAACACCATATATTTT. The encoded protein is CASSRLTSFSGNTIYF. The genes are TRBV28 and TRBJ1-3; D gene uncertain. Per germline, CDR1 MDHEN and CDR2 SYDVKM. The CDR3 totals 16 residues. V shed 5 bases and J shed 1 base, with 15 bases lying between them.

The V and J genes are TRBV7-2 and TRBJ2-1, with D possibly being TRBD2 (5 bases). The CDR3 has 13 amino acids. Germline CDR1 SGHTA, CDR2 FQGNSA. V shed 5 bases and J shed 9 bases, with 14 bases lying between them. The CDR3 DNA is TGTGCCAGCAGCCCAAGGGCGGCGGGTGAGCAGTTCTTC. This codes for CASSPRAAGEQFF.

The DNA of the CDR3 is TGTGCCAGCAGTGGTACAGGGGGGGAAGGTGAGCAGTTCTTC. This gives the protein CASSGTGGEGEQFF. The chain couples TRBV2 to TRBJ2-1; maybe TRBD1 (8 bases). V lost 4 bases and J lost 9, with 16 bases in between. The CDR3 length is 14 residues. Germline CDR1 is SNHLY and CDR2 is FYNNEI. The full variable domain, rest sourced from reference TRBV2 and TRBJ2-1, is EPEVTQTPSHQVTQMGQEVILRCVPISNHLYFYWYRQILGQKVEFLVSFYNNEISEKSEIFDDQFSVERPDGSNFTLKIRSTKLEDSAMYFCASSGTGGEGEQFFGPGTRLTVL.

The V call is TRBV30, the J call TRBJ2-1, with TRBD2 as a possible D gene (7 bases). V dropped 8 bases and J dropped 0 bases, with 14 bases sitting between them. CDR3 length equals 14 residues. Germline V lookup: CDR1 GTSNPN, CDR2 SVGIG (reference sequence). The CDR3, as DNA: TGTGCCATGGGGGGGCGGAGCTCCTACAATGAGCAGTTCTTC. Amino acid sequence: CAMGGRSSYNEQFF.

This clone has just one count. The rearrangement uses TRBV7-2 and TRBJ2-5; D assignment may be TRBD1 or TRBD2 (6 bases each). This CDR3 region has 14 residues. The V and J ends lost 6 bases and 5 bases respectively, with 16 bases between them. Germline CDR1 reads SGHTA; CDR2 reads FQGNSA. CDR3 region: CASRPGASSETQYF. CDR3 nucleotide sequence: TGTGCCAGCAGACCGGGGGCGTCATCGGAGACCCAGTACTTC.

The chain joins TRBV16 to TRBJ1-1; perhaps TRBD1 as D (6 bases). There are 14 residues in the CDR3. Trimming removed 2 bases from V and 7 bases from J, with 14 bases in between. The germline CDR1 and CDR2 sequences are KGHSY and FQNENV. CDR3 DNA sequence: TGTGCCAGCAGCCAAGGGGGCGTCGACGGTGAAGCTTTCTTT. Translating gives CASSQGGVDGEAFF.

This chain links TRBV7-9 with TRBJ2-2, with TRBD2 identical over 12 bases. The CDR3 contains 15 residues. From germline, CDR1 is SEHNR and CDR2 FQNEAQ (reference sequence). The junction had 6 bases not matched to a gene; V was cut back by 6 bases and J by 7 bases. CDR3 in amino acids: CASRRTSGNYGELFF. The DNA for the CDR3 is TGTGCCAGCAGGCGGACTAGCGGGAATTACGGGGAGCTGTTTTTT.

The rearrangement links TRBV11-2 to TRBJ2-1; 10 bases agree with TRBD2. V trimming: 0 bases; J trimming: 4 bases; junction bases outside the gene matches: 0. Per germline, CDR1 SGHAT and CDR2 FQNNGV. There are 15 residues in the CDR3. The CDR3 here is CASSLELAGYNEQFF. The CDR3 nucleotides are TGTGCCAGCAGCTTAGAACTAGCGGGGTACAATGAGCAGTTCTTC.

The chain recombines TRBV6-5 with TRBJ2-3, with TRBD2 identical over 8 bases. Losses at the gene ends were 4 bases for V and 1 base for J; bases not matched to a gene: 7. The CDR3 has 16 residues. CDR1 and CDR2 from the germline V gene are MNHEY and SVGAGI. CDR3 coding DNA: TGTGCCAGCAGTTCCACGGCACTAGCGGGCACAGATACGCAGTATTTT. Translated, it gives CASSSTALAGTDTQYF.